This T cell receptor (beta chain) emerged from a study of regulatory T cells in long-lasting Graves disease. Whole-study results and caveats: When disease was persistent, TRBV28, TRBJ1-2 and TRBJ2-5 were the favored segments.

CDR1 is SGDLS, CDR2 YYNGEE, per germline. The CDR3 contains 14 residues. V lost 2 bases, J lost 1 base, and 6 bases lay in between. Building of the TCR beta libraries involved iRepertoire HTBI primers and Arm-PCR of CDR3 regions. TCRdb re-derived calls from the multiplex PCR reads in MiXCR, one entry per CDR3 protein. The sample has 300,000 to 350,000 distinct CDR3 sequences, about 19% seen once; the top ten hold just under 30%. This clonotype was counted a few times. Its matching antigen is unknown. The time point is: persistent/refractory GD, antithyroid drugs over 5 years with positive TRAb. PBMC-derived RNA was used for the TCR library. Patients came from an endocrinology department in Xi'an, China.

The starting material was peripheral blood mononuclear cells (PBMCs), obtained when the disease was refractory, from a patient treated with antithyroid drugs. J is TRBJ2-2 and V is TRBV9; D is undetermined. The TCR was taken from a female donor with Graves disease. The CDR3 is CASSVLGNTGELFF. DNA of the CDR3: TGTGCCAGCAGCGTCTTAGGGAACACCGGGGAGCTGTTTTTT.